This TCR beta chain emerged from a study of blood T cell repertoires in COVID-19. As for the study in general: Acute-phase and convalescent COVID-19 samples originated in the United States, Italy and Spain.

TCRdb's table, derived via immunoSEQ multiplex PCR, lists solely in-frame clones and lacks some. The sample yields approximately 360,000 clones, around 87% seen once. V lost 4 bases, J lost 5 bases, and 11 bases lay in between. Germline CDR1 and CDR2: SGHAT and FQNNGV. The CDR3 loop spans 13 amino acids. In terms of age and location, participants ranged from roughly 18 to 100 years and lived in about two dozen US areas. Participants were placed into cohorts based on the clinical history they reported. Sequenced: PBMCs or T cells enriched from blood (not recorded which). The genes are TRBV11-2 and TRBJ1-2; a possible D gene is TRBD1 (6 bases). This receptor was obtained from a woman in her twenties or thirties with acute COVID-19. CDR3 DNA sequence: TGTGCCAGCAGCTCCCGGGACATATATGGCTACACCTTC. This codes for CASSSRDIYGYTF.